This T cell receptor (beta chain) was sequenced for a study of T cell changes during pregnancy in multiple sclerosis. With 6 bases removed from V and 4 bases from J, the gap between germline ends came to 18 bases. Germline lookup yields CDR1 MNHNS and CDR2 SASEGT. CDR3 length: 15 residues. Sequencing used immunoSEQ multiplex PCR; TCRdb keeps in-frame clones, though not all of them. This table has about 70,000 clones, just over 90% appearing once. This chain uses TRBV6-1 with TRBJ2-5, with a weak D call TRBD2 (6 bases). This clonotype was obtained from a female donor with multiple sclerosis, enrolled in a pregnancy study. This specimen was peripheral blood, taken after pregnancy. The chain's CDR3 is CASSGSGLTTETQYF. In nucleotides, the CDR3 is TGTGCCAGCAGCGGATCGGGACTTACTACAGAGACCCAGTACTTC.